This T cell receptor beta chain was captured in a study of regulatory T cells in long-lasting Graves disease. Across the whole study: Antithyroid drug exposure in newly diagnosed Graves' patients had lasted under 3 months. Study-level results: Between persistent patients, fewer than 3,500 public clonotypes were shared, exceeding the 966 shared between new patients. Persistent cases favored TRBV28, TRBJ1-2 and TRBJ2-5.

Sample time point: newly diagnosed GD, antithyroid drugs for less than 3 months. With RNA extracted from PBMCs as input, the TCR library was made. EDTA tubes held Nine milliliters of peripheral blood from each patient. V was shortened by 0 bases and J by 8 bases, with 14 bases between the two germline ends. CDR3 length equals 14 residues. CDR1 SGHDT and CDR2 YYEEEE come from the germline V gene. This clonotype was counted ten times or more. No antigen is known for it. Library construction for TCR beta used iRepertoire HTBI primers and Arm-PCR of CDR3 regions. TCRdb reanalysed the multiplex PCR reads using MiXCR and keeps one entry per CDR3 protein. The sample records about 400,000 distinct CDR3 sequences, 15% to 18% being singletons.

Specimen: peripheral blood mononuclear cells (PBMCs), collected at new diagnosis, from a patient treated with antithyroid drugs. The gene calls are TRBV5-6 and TRBJ1-2; TRBD1 is a possible D gene (6 bases). This TCR came from a female donor with Graves disease. The chain's CDR3 is CASSLAYRARGYTF. The CDR3 coding sequence is TGTGCCAGCAGCTTGGCGTACAGGGCAAGGGGCTACACCTTC.